A single sample gave rise to the 22 T cell receptor beta chains below, sequenced in a study of cytomegalovirus exposure and HLA in healthy donors. 60 Vbeta and 13 Jbeta primers were used in PCR. This table comes from immunoSEQ multiplex PCR, and its TCRdb copy is limited to in-frame clones, with some not included. The table has 130,000 or so clones, roughly 86% seen once. The sequenced sample was PBMCs. All receptors derive from a man aged 18 to 29 in good health and CMV-seropositive.

This clone was seen only a few times. The V call is TRBV9, the J call TRBJ2-7, with TRBD1 matching over 8 bases. After removal of 3 bases from V and 6 bases from J, the junction contained 5 bases not matched to a gene. Germline V gives CDR1 SGDLS, CDR2 YYNGEE. CDR3 length: 13 amino acids. In DNA form, the CDR3 reads TGTGCCAGCAGCGCCCGGGACAGGAGCGAGCAGTACTTC. It specifies CASSARDRSEQYF.

The chain uses TRBV19 and TRBJ2-7, with 11 bases aligning to TRBD2. This CDR3 region has 17 residues. The J segment lost 2 bases and the V segment lost 2 bases, leaving 8 bases of the junction unmatched. CDR1 LNHDA and CDR2 SQIVND come from the germline V gene (reference sequence). The CDR3 loop is CASSIIGGTSGTYEQYF. The CDR3 nucleotides are TGTGCCAGTAGTATAATCGGTGGGACTAGCGGCACCTACGAGCAGTACTTC. The variable domain in full, with the rest retrieved from reference TRBV19 and TRBJ2-7, is DGGITQSPKYLFRKEGQNVTLSCEQNLNHDAMYWYRQDPGQGLRLIYYSQIVNDFQKGDIAEGYSVSREKKESFPLTVTSAQKNPTAFYLCASSIIGGTSGTYEQYFGPGTRLTVT.

The chain recombines TRBV4-2 with TRBJ2-2; tentative D call: TRBD1 (6 bases). The germline gives CDR1 LGHNA, CDR2 YNFKEQ. V was clipped by 6 bases and J by 5 bases, with 13 bases between them. CDR3 length: 14 residues. CDR3 nucleotide sequence: TGTGCCAGCAGATCTAACAGGGTAACCGGGGAGCTGTTTTTT. Translating gives CASRSNRVTGELFF.

The J gene is TRBJ2-7, the V gene TRBV10-1; 7 bases map to TRBD2. This CDR3 comprises 14 residues. Per the germline V gene, CDR1 is WNHNN and CDR2 is SYGVQD (reference sequence). V gave up 0 bases and J gave up 3 bases; unmatched junction bases: 2. DNA of the CDR3: TGCGCCAGCAGTGAGTCGAAGCGGGGCTACGAGCAGTACTTC. This sequence encodes CASSESKRGYEQYF.

This clone occurred once. V usage is TRBV5-6 and J usage is TRBJ1-1; D call uncertain. The ends were cut back, 2 bases at V and 6 bases at J, with 8 bases in the middle. The CDR3 is 12 amino acids. Germline CDR1 and CDR2: SGHDT and YYEEEE. The DNA of the CDR3 is TGTGCCAGCAGCTTACGGGGAGCTGAAGCTTTCTTT. Encoded protein: CASSLRGAEAFF.

The chain recombines TRBV27 with TRBJ2-7; the match to TRBD1 covers 11 bases. Germline V gene sequence: CDR1 MNHEY, CDR2 SMNVEV (reference sequence). The CDR3 runs 15 residues. V shed 4 bases and J 3 bases; nucleotides not matched to a gene: 5. The CDR3 coding sequence is TGTGCCAGCAGTTCGCCGGGACAGGGGGTCTACGAGCAGTACTTC. This codes for CASSSPGQGVYEQYF.

V usage is TRBV29-1 and J usage is TRBJ2-7, with 12 positions matching TRBD2. CDR3 length: 13 amino acids. Per the germline V gene, CDR1 is SQVTM and CDR2 is ANQGSEA. V was clipped by 4 bases and J by 4 bases; unmatched bases: 2. In DNA form, the CDR3 reads TGCAGCGTTGGACTAGCGGGAGCGTACGAGCAGTACTTC. Its protein product is CSVGLAGAYEQYF.

This chain connects TRBV7-6 to TRBJ2-3; possible D gene TRBD2, 6 bases. The V gene lost 5 bases and the J gene lost 4 bases, with 16 bases spanning the gap. The length of the CDR3 is 15 residues. The germline CDR1 and CDR2 sequences are SGHVS and FNYEAQ. CDR3 nucleotide sequence: TGTGCCAGCAGCCTGCTAGCGAACCCTTCAGATACGCAGTATTTT. Translating gives CASSLLANPSDTQYF.

J is TRBJ1-1 and V is TRBV5-1; possible D gene TRBD1, 5 bases. This CDR3 region has 18 residues. The ends were cut back, 3 bases at V and 1 base at J, with 22 bases in the middle. Germline CDR1 reads SGHRS; CDR2 reads YFSETQ. The CDR3 nucleotides read TGCGCCAGCAGCTCGCCCTATATCCCAGGGAATAAGAACACTGAAGCTTTCTTT. It specifies CASSSPYIPGNKNTEAFF.

The chain joins TRBV7-9 to TRBJ1-5, with no clear D. Germline CDR1 reads SEHNR; CDR2 reads FQNEAQ (reference sequence). The V gene lost 6 bases and the J gene lost 4 bases, with 13 bases spanning the gap. The CDR3 is made up of 14 amino acids. CDR3 in DNA: TGTGCCAGCAGTCTGGACTCCGTAAATCAGCCCCAGCATTTT. Its protein product is CASSLDSVNQPQHF.

This clone was seen more than once but under ten times. This chain joins TRBV4-1 and TRBJ1-5; D is uncertain. CDR1 and CDR2 (germline): MGHRA, YSYEKL. The CDR3 consists of 13 residues. Trimming pared 1 base from V and 5 bases from J, leaving 6 bases between. CDR3 amino acids: CASSQGAYQPQHF. DNA of the CDR3: TGCGCCAGCAGCCAAGGGGCATATCAGCCCCAGCATTTT.

This clone showed up just once. The chain is built from TRBV29-1 and TRBJ2-5, with D possibly TRBD2 on 6 matching bases. CDR1 is SQVTM and CDR2 is ANQGSEA in the germline V gene. V lost 6 bases and J lost 5, with 19 bases in between. The CDR3 totals 14 residues. The CDR3: CSVYKEGHMETQYF. As DNA, the CDR3 is TGCAGCGTCTATAAGGAGGGGCATATGGAGACCCAGTACTTC.

The chain combines TRBV7-2 with TRBJ1-5; D call uncertain. The CDR3 totals 14 residues. Germline CDR1 and CDR2: SGHTA and FQGNSA. The V end lost 5 bases, the J end lost 3 bases, and 11 bases lay between the germline ends. In DNA form, the CDR3 reads TGTGCCAGCAGCGACCCCCGGGACAATCAGCCCCAGCATTTT. This codes for CASSDPRDNQPQHF.

The chain has TRBV6-5 and TRBJ1-2; TRBD1 matches at 7 bases. Germline trimming cut 7 bases from V and 4 bases from J; bases unmatched to any gene: 9. CDR1 is MNHEY, CDR2 SVGAGI, per germline. The CDR3 runs 14 residues. CDR3: CASITDRHIYGYTF. Here the CDR3 DNA reads TGTGCCAGCATAACGGACAGGCACATCTATGGCTACACCTTC.

The J gene is TRBJ2-5, the V gene TRBV2, with TRBD2 matching over 11 bases. V was clipped by 7 bases and J by 0 bases; unmatched bases: 4. In germline, CDR1 is SNHLY, CDR2 FYNNEI. The CDR3 consists of 15 residues. The CDR3, as DNA: TGTGCCAGCAAAGGGACTAGCGGAGACCAAGAGACCCAGTACTTC. It is translated as CASKGTSGDQETQYF. Using reference TRBV2 and TRBJ2-5 for the parts outside the CDR3, the full variable domain is EPEVTQTPSHQVTQMGQEVILRCVPISNHLYFYWYRQILGQKVEFLVSFYNNEISEKSEIFDDQFSVERPDGSNFTLKIRSTKLEDSAMYFCASKGTSGDQETQYFGPGTRLLVL.

CDR3 protein: CASSSRTGGDEQYF. CDR3 nucleotides: TGTGCCAGCAGCTCTCGGACAGGGGGCGACGAGCAGTACTTC. This rearrangement joins TRBV6-5 to TRBJ2-5, with 11 bases matching TRBD1. The end of the DNA is better explained by TRBJ2-7, so the J call may be wrong. The V gene's germline CDR1 is MNHEY and CDR2 SVGAGI. This CDR3 has 14 residues.

This chain joins TRBV14 and TRBJ2-5; 10 nucleotides agree with TRBD2. V dropped 6 bases and J dropped 3; count of bases not matched to a gene: 10. The CDR3 spans 16 residues. The germline V gene has CDR1 SGHDN and CDR2 FVKESK. The chain's CDR3 is CASSRLLAGVKETQYF. Written as DNA, the CDR3 is TGTGCCAGCAGTCGACTGCTAGCGGGAGTGAAAGAGACCCAGTACTTC.

Here the CDR3 DNA reads TGTGCCAGCTACGGGACAGGGGGAGGAGAGACCCAGTACTTC. Translated, it gives CASYGTGGGETQYF. This sequence joins TRBV28 and TRBJ2-5, with 11 bases lining up with TRBD1. Germline trimming cut 8 bases from V and 4 bases from J; bases unmatched to any gene: 6. The CDR3 consists of 14 residues. The V gene's germline CDR1 is MDHEN and CDR2 SYDVKM.

V usage is TRBV27 and J usage is TRBJ2-3, with TRBD1 matching over 7 bases. CDR1 and CDR2 (germline): MNHEY, SMNVEV (reference sequence). The length of the CDR3 is 16 residues. The ends lost 0 bases at V and 1 base at J; junction bases unmatched: 4. The CDR3 loop reads CASSLSGDRGTDTQYF. In nucleotides, the CDR3 is TGTGCCAGCAGTTTATCGGGAGACAGGGGCACAGATACGCAGTATTTT.

J is TRBJ1-2 and V is TRBV4-1; D is unresolved. From germline, CDR1 is MGHRA and CDR2 YSYEKL. This CDR3 is built from 12 residues. Trimming pared 0 bases from V and 5 bases from J, leaving 4 bases between. The CDR3 loop reads CASSQDSYGYTF. CDR3 coding DNA: TGCGCCAGCAGCCAAGACAGTTATGGCTACACCTTC.

The chain carries TRBV5-1 and TRBJ2-1; TRBD2 matches 10 bases. From germline, CDR1 is SGHRS and CDR2 YFSETQ. Trimming at V came to 2 bases and at J to 2 bases, leaving 4 bases not matched to a gene. This CDR3 region has 16 residues. The CDR3 sequence: CASSFGLAGAYNEQFF. CDR3 coding DNA: TGCGCCAGCAGCTTTGGTCTAGCGGGAGCCTACAATGAGCAGTTCTTC. Supplemented by reference TRBV5-1 and TRBJ2-1, the full variable domain reads KAGVTQTPRYLIKTRGQQVTLSCSPISGHRSVSWYQQTPGQGLQFLFEYFSETQRNKGNFPGRFSGRQFSNSRSEMNVSTLELGDSALYLCASSFGLAGAYNEQFFGPGTRLTVL.

In its sample, this clone was seen once. The chain links TRBV28 to TRBJ2-3; TRBD2 aligns across 7 bases. V was pared by 2 bases and J by 4 bases, with 12 bases of the junction left unmatched. The CDR3 consists of 17 residues. CDR1 and CDR2 (germline): MDHEN, SYDVKM. For the CDR3, the DNA is TGTGCCAGCAGTTTACGCTATAAGGTGGGGGGGGCAGATACGCAGTATTTT. The encoded protein is CASSLRYKVGGADTQYF.